This is a list of T cell receptor beta chains from one sample in a study of monozygotic twins with inflammatory bowel disease. TCRdb reprocessed the 5' RACE reads and keeps a single row for each CDR3 protein, giving no DNA. Seen in this sample are 330,000 or so distinct CDR3 sequences; the ten most common clones hold roughly 2%. The sequencing input was blood. The origin of the receptors is a human donor with ulcerative colitis or Crohn's disease, or a healthy co-twin of an affected twin (not recorded which). The CDR3 runs from the conserved cysteine through the conserved F or W.

j_call v_call cdr3_aa
TRBJ1-5 TRBV5-1 CASSPSHGVGQPQHF
TRBJ2-7 TRBV7-9 CASSLAGQGLSEQYF
TRBJ2-3 TRBV19 CASSLSGTSTDTQYF
TRBJ2-7 TRBV20-1 CSAVLTPRTLSRYEQYF
TRBJ1-6 TRBV6-1 CASSLPRTGGSSPLHF
TRBJ2-3 TRBV6-5 CASRRGLADTQYF
TRBJ2-6 TRBV6-1 CASSGDGGANVLTF
TRBJ2-5 TRBV29-1 CSVLGGMVRETQYF
TRBJ2-7 TRBV4-1 CASSQTPGQGRHEQYF
TRBJ2-1 TRBV20-1 CSASKGHGQGANEQFF
TRBJ1-1 TRBV6-5 CASSILGGTEAFF
TRBJ2-6 TRBV15 CATSREADSGANVLTF
TRBJ2-7 TRBV20-1 CSARTNQYREQYF
TRBJ2-7 TRBV28 CVRVAESYEQYF
TRBJ1-5 TRBV12-3/TRBV12-4 CASSFRQGADQPQHF
TRBJ1-6 TRBV12-3/TRBV12-4 CASSRQGLGNSPLHF
TRBJ2-2 TRBV5-1 CASSTGLAGTGELFF
TRBJ1-3 TRBV12-3/TRBV12-4 CASSLQGSSGNTIYF
TRBJ2-7 TRBV5-1 CASSRGTDYEQYF
TRBJ1-4 TRBV4-1 CASSPERRDGGEKLFF
TRBJ2-7 TRBV12-3/TRBV12-4 CASSRGSGRIYEQYF
TRBJ2-2 TRBV5-6 CASSPWTGGSGLDTGELFF
TRBJ2-1 TRBV10-3 CAISEVPSGSNEQFF
TRBJ2-7 TRBV2 CASSETGVEQYF
TRBJ1-6 TRBV20-1 CSAARDRGNNSPLHF
TRBJ2-7 TRBV19 CASGLAGTYEQYF
TRBJ1-2 TRBV20-1 CSARAPPGRGHNYGYTF
TRBJ2-5 TRBV7-8 CATRRGSQETQYF
TRBJ2-3 TRBV6-1 CASTTGTSYTDTQYF
TRBJ1-1 TRBV12-3/TRBV12-4 CASRSGGMNTEAFF